This TCR beta chain is from a study of cytomegalovirus exposure and HLA in healthy donors. Study at large: Out of 150 million to 200 million T cells, an earlier analysis found 117 million unique TCR beta sequences in total. Falling in the Caucasian-associated ancestry cluster were 80% to 85% of under 500 genotyped donors.

The PCR was carried out with 60 Vbeta primers and 13 Jbeta primers. Produced via immunoSEQ multiplex PCR; TCRdb's table is partial and in-frame only. The table has under 150,000 clones, 85% to 90% seen once. Overall study findings and caveats: Association of a missense DCLRE1C variant with TCR beta V- and J-gene trimming was reported in a later analysis. For presence/absence analyses, sequencing depth was assumed to be roughly uniform across donors.

Germline V gene data show CDR1 as LNHDA and CDR2 as SQIVND (reference sequence). Trimming pared 3 bases from V and 2 bases from J, leaving 14 bases between. CDR3 length equals 15 residues. Remarks on this clone: The antigen is not known.

Input material: PBMCs. The rearrangement uses TRBV19 and TRBJ2-7; maybe TRBD1 (6 bases). The receptor's source is a woman aged 25 to 45 in good health and CMV-seronegative. CDR3 protein: CASSMGAGFTYEQYF. CDR3 sequence (DNA): TGTGCCAGTAGTATGGGGGCAGGGTTTACCTACGAGCAGTACTTC.